The T cell receptor (beta chain) under discussion was sequenced for a study of T cells in Graves' hyperthyroidism and ophthalmopathy. Study-wide results and limits: Blood also held most thyroid clonotypes expanded beyond 0.001.

Calling Graves' hyperthyroidism stable meant ophthalmopathy did not progress within 18 months. Diagnoses were established using clinical symptoms, serum thyroxine and TRAb, thyroid ultrasound and orbital computed tomography. V lost 9 bases, J lost 7 bases, and 7 bases stayed unmatched. The CDR3 runs to 13 residues. TCR beta CDR3 sequences were amplified from RNA transcripts. HTBI primers were the set used in a first-round RT-PCR of the TCR CDR3. TCRdb fed the multiplex PCR reads into MiXCR, producing one record per CDR3 protein. This table holds 530,000 or so distinct CDR3 sequences, about 43% found once. This clonotype has a count of ten or more. Antigen: not known.

The sequence was collected from a woman aged 18 to 35 with Graves' hyperthyroidism. The chain has TRBV12-3 or TRBV12-4 and TRBJ1-5; 9 bases fit TRBD1. The sample comprised peripheral blood or thyroid tissue (not recorded which). The chain's CDR3 is CASRGQGRQPQHF. The CDR3 bases are TGTGCCAGTAGGGGACAGGGCAGGCAGCCCCAGCATTTT.